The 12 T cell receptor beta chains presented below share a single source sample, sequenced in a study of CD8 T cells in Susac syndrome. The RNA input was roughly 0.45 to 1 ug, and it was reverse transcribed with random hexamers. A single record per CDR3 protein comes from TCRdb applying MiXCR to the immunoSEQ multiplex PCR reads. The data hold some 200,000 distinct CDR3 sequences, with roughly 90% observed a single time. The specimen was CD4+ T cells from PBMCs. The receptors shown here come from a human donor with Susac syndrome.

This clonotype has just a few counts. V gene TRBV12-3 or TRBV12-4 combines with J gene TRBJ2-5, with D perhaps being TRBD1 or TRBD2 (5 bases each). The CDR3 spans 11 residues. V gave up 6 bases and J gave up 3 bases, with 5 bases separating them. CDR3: CASRGEETQYF. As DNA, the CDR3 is TGTGCCAGCAGGGGGGAAGAGACCCAGTACTTC.

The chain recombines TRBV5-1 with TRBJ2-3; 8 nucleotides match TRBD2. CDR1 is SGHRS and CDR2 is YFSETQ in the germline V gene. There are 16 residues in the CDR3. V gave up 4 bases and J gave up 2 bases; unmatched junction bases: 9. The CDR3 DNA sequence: TGCGCCAGCAGCCGAAGCAGCGGGGGCCTCACAGATACGCAGTATTTT. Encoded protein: CASSRSSGGLTDTQYF.

CDR3 region: CASGKGQGDTGELFF. The CDR3 DNA reads as TGTGCCAGCGGGAAGGGACAGGGGGACACCGGGGAGCTGTTTTTT. The chain uses TRBV2 and TRBJ2-2, with TRBD1 matching 11 bases. Trimming took 8 bases from V and 3 from J; bases not matched to a gene: 5. CDR1 and CDR2 (germline): SNHLY, FYNNEI. This CDR3 contains 15 residues.

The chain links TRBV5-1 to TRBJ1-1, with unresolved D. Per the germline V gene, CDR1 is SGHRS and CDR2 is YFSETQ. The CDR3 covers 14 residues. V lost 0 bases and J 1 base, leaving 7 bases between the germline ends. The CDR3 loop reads CASSLERPNTEAFF. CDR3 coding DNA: TGCGCCAGCAGCTTGGAGCGCCCGAACACTGAAGCTTTCTTT. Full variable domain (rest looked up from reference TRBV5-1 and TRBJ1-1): KAGVTQTPRYLIKTRGQQVTLSCSPISGHRSVSWYQQTPGQGLQFLFEYFSETQRNKGNFPGRFSGRQFSNSRSEMNVSTLELGDSALYLCASSLERPNTEAFFGQGTRLTVV.

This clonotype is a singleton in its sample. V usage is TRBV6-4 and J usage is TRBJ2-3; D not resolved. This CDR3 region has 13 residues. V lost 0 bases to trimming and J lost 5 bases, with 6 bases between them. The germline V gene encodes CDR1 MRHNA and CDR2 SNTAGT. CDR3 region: CASSDSAIDTQYF. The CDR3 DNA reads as TGTGCCAGCAGTGACTCCGCCATAGATACGCAGTATTTT.

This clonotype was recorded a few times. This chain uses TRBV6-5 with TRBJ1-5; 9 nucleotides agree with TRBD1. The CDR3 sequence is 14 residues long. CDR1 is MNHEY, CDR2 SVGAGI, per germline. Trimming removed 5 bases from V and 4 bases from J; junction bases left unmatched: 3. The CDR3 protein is CASSRGQGNQPQHF. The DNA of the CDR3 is TGTGCCAGCAGTCGCGGACAGGGGAATCAGCCCCAGCATTTT.

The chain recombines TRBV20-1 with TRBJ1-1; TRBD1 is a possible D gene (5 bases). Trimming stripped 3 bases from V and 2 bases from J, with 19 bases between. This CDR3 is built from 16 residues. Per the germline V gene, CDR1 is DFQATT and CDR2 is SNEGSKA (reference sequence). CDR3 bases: TGCAGTGCTAGCGGGGACTTAATCGGTCCTAACACTGAAGCTTTCTTT. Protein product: CSASGDLIGPNTEAFF.

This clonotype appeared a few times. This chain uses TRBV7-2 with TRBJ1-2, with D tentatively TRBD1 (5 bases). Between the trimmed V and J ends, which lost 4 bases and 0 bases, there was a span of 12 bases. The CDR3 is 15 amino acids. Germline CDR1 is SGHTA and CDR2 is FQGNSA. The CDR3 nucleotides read TGTGCCAGCAGCTCGGTGGGGGAGGCTAACTATGGCTACACCTTC. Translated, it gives CASSSVGEANYGYTF. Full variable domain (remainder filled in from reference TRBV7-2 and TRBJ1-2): GAGVSQSPSNKVTEKGKDVELRCDPISGHTALYWYRQSLGQGLEFLIYFQGNSAPDKSGLPSDRFSAERTGGSVSTLTIQRTQQEDSAVYLCASSSVGEANYGYTFGSGTRLTVV.

The DNA of the CDR3 is TGTGCCAGCTCCTCTAGAAAGGGGATCTATAATTCACCCCTCCACTTT. Translating gives CASSSRKGIYNSPLHF. The chain joins TRBV18 to TRBJ1-6, with D tentatively TRBD1 (5 bases). The V gene's germline CDR1 is KGHSH and CDR2 LQKENI. Trimming removed 6 bases at V and 3 bases at J, with 15 bases between. This CDR3 comprises 16 residues.

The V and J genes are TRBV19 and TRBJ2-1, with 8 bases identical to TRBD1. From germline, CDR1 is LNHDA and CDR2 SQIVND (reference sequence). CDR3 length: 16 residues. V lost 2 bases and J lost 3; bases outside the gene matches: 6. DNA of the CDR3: TGTGCCAGTAGTATAAATCCAGGGGGCTTCTACAATGAGCAGTTCTTC. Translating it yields CASSINPGGFYNEQFF.

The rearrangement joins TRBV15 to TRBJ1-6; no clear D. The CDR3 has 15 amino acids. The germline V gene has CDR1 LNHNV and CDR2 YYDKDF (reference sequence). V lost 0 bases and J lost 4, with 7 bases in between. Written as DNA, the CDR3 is TGTGCCACCAGCAGAGATATTTCGTATAATTCACCCCTCCACTTT. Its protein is CATSRDISYNSPLHF.

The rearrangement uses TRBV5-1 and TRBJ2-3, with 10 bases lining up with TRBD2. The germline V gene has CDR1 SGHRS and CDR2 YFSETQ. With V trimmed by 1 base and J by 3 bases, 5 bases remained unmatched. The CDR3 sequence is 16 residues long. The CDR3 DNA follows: TGCGCCAGCAGCTTGTCGCCTAGCGGGGGAACAGATACGCAGTATTTT. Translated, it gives CASSLSPSGGTDTQYF.